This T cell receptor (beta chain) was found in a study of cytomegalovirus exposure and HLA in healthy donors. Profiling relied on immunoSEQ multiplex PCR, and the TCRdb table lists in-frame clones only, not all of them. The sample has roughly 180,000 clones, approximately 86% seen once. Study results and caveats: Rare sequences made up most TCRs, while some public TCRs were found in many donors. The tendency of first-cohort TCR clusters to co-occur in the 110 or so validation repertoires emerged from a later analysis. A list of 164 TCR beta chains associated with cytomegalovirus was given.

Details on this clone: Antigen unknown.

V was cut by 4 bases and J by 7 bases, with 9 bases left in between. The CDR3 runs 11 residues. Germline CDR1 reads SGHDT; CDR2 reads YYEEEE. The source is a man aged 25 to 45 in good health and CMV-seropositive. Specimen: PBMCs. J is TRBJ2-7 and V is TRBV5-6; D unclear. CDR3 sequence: CASSLTREQYF. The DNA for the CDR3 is TGTGCCAGCAGCCTGACGCGGGAGCAGTACTTC.